These 27 T cell receptor beta chains were sequenced from one sample in a study of neurological immune-mediated disorders. TCRdb recomputed calls from the 5' RACE reads with MiXCR, one row per CDR3 protein. The table has just under 60,000 distinct CDR3 sequences, 2% to 2.5% seen once. Material for sequencing was PBMCs. These receptors were obtained from a man aged 50-59 years with multiple sclerosis.

This clonotype was counted ten times or more. V gene TRBV29-1 combines with J gene TRBJ1-1; D remains unclear. CDR3 length: 11 amino acids. Per the germline V gene, CDR1 is SQVTM and CDR2 is ANQGSEA. The germline V and J ends were trimmed by 7 bases and 5 bases, with 11 bases remaining between them. CDR3 bases: TGCAGCGGATATGCGGGGACTGAAGCTTTCTTT. Encoded protein: CSGYAGTEAFF.

This clonotype was detected ten times or more. The chain employs TRBV6-6 and TRBJ2-7; D gene ambiguous. This CDR3 is built from 13 residues. Trimming stripped 6 bases from V and 0 bases from J, with 9 bases between. CDR1 and CDR2 from the germline V gene are MNHNY and SVGAGI (reference sequence). CDR3 sequence: CASSQVDSYEQYF. CDR3 nucleotides: TGTGCCAGCAGCCAAGTGGACTCCTACGAGCAGTACTTC.

In this sample, this clonotype turned up many times. The chain links TRBV5-5 to TRBJ2-3, with a tentative D call TRBD1 (6 bases). Germline assignment: CDR1 SGHKS and CDR2 YYEKEE (reference sequence). V lost 2 bases, J lost 2 bases, and 12 bases lay in between. This CDR3 has 15 amino acids. The CDR3 spells CASSFRGLNTDTQYF. CDR3 nucleotides: TGTGCCAGCAGCTTCAGGGGCCTAAACACAGATACGCAGTATTTT.

This clonotype appeared many times. This chain uses TRBV6-6 with TRBJ2-5; D is perhaps TRBD2 (6 bases). V was shortened by 6 bases and J by 4 bases, with 15 bases between the two germline ends. This CDR3 is 14 amino acids long. Looked up from germline, CDR1 is MNHNY and CDR2 is SVGAGI (reference sequence). CDR3 sequence: CASRPSGGPETQYF. The CDR3 nucleotides are TGTGCCAGCAGACCAAGTGGAGGGCCAGAGACCCAGTACTTC.

This clonotype was picked up many times. The rearrangement uses TRBV7-6 and TRBJ2-2, with TRBD2 identical over 11 bases. V lost 1 base to trimming and J lost 4 bases; unmatched junction nucleotides: 2. The germline V gene encodes CDR1 SGHVS and CDR2 FNYEAQ. The CDR3 has 16 residues. CDR3 sequence (DNA): TGTGCCAGCAGCTTAGGACTAGCGGGGTCCACCGGGGAGCTGTTTTTT. Translation gives CASSLGLAGSTGELFF. The full variable domain, with the rest looked up from reference TRBV7-6 and TRBJ2-2, is GAGVSQSPRYKVTKRGQDVALRCDPISGHVSLYWYRQALGQGPEFLTYFNYEAQQDKSGLPNDRFSAERPEGSISTLTIQRTEQRDSAMYRCASSLGLAGSTGELFFGEGSRLTVL.

In its sample, this clonotype was seen a few times. Given a much more abundant clone one base away, this may be a read error. CDR3 in amino acids: CASSPRDYYEKYF. In DNA form, the CDR3 reads TGCGCCAGCAGCCCCCGGGACTACTACGAGAAGTACTTC. The J gene is TRBJ2-7, the V gene TRBV5-1; TRBD2 matches at 7 bases. CDR1 and CDR2 (germline): SGHRS, YFSETQ. The CDR3 runs 13 residues.

This clonotype was observed at least ten times. The chain links TRBV10-3 to TRBJ1-3; D remains unclear. Germline V lookup: CDR1 ENHRY, CDR2 SYGVKD. Between the trimmed V and J ends, which lost 0 bases and 0 bases, there was a span of 6 bases. CDR3 size: 15 residues. The CDR3, as DNA: TGTGCCATCAGTGAGTCGACGGACTCTGGAAACACCATATATTTT. Protein product: CAISESTDSGNTIYF.

This clonotype came up many times. The rearrangement uses TRBV5-5 and TRBJ2-5, with a tentative D call TRBD2 (6 bases). Germline-derived CDR1 and CDR2 are SGHKS and YYEKEE (reference sequence). The CDR3 has 16 amino acids. The V and J ends lost 2 bases and 0 bases respectively, with 14 bases between them. CDR3 sequence (DNA): TGTGCCAGCAGCTTCAGACCGGGACTCAACCAAGAGACCCAGTACTTC. This codes for CASSFRPGLNQETQYF. Combining the CDR3 with reference TRBV5-5 and TRBJ2-5 gives the whole variable domain DAGVTQSPTHLIKTRGQQVTLRCSPISGHKSVSWYQQVLGQGPQFIFQYYEKEERGRGNFPDRFSARQFPNYSSELNVNALLLGDSALYLCASSFRPGLNQETQYFGPGTRLLVL.

The table lists this clonotype with many counts. The CDR3: CASSGGVNTGELFF. CDR3 DNA: TGCGCCAGCAGCGGCGGGGTAAACACCGGGGAGCTGTTTTTT. The V and J genes are TRBV5-1 and TRBJ2-2, with D maybe TRBD2 (6 bases). Germline values: CDR1 SGHRS, CDR2 YFSETQ. Trimming took off 4 bases at V and 2 bases at J, with 9 bases between the two ends. The CDR3 has 14 amino acids.

Ten or more counts support this clonotype. The rearrangement joins TRBV7-9 to TRBJ2-7; the match to TRBD2 covers 9 bases. From germline, CDR1 is SEHNR and CDR2 FQNEAQ (reference sequence). The CDR3 consists of 12 residues. The ends lost 5 bases at V and 6 bases at J; junction bases unmatched: 2. The CDR3 region is CASSRTSVEQYF. CDR3 nucleotide sequence: TGTGCCAGCAGCCGGACTAGCGTCGAGCAGTACTTC.

This clonotype was observed at least ten times. This chain connects TRBV7-2 to TRBJ2-2, with D perhaps TRBD1 (5 bases). V gave up 3 bases and J gave up 5 bases, with 10 bases separating them. Germline CDR1 reads SGHTA; CDR2 reads FQGNSA. The length of the CDR3 is 14 residues. CDR3 amino acids: CASSLQGTTGELFF. In DNA form, the CDR3 reads TGTGCCAGCAGCTTGCAGGGAACGACCGGGGAGCTGTTTTTT.

This clonotype is judged medium-sized. The rearrangement uses TRBV20-1 and TRBJ1-6; 7 positions match TRBD1. The V segment lost 5 bases and the J segment 9 bases; nucleotides outside the gene matches: 10. Germline CDR1 and CDR2: DFQATT and SNEGSKA (reference sequence). The CDR3 is made up of 14 amino acids. For the CDR3, the DNA is TGCAGTGCTTCCCACAGGGGAATCGGTTCACCCCTCCACTTT. This encodes CSASHRGIGSPLHF.

This clonotype was picked up a small number of times. The CDR3 coding sequence is TGTGCCAGCAGTTACCTGACGCGAGAGCAGTACTTC. It codes for CASSYLTREQYF. The chain joins TRBV6-2 or TRBV6-3 to TRBJ2-7; the D is unclear. Trimming shortened V by 2 bases and J by 7 bases, and 9 bases separated the two germline ends. CDR1 and CDR2 from the germline V gene are MNHEY and SVGEGT. The CDR3 sequence is 12 residues long.

In this sample, this clonotype turned up many times. The J gene is TRBJ2-1, the V gene TRBV6-5, with TRBD2 as a possible D gene (5 bases). Trimming shortened V by 2 bases and J by 2 bases, and 13 bases separated the two germline ends. Germline CDR1 is MNHEY and CDR2 is SVGAGI. This CDR3 spans 16 amino acids. Here the CDR3 reads CASSYGGLGTYNEQFF. The CDR3 nucleotides are TGTGCCAGCAGTTACGGAGGCCTAGGGACCTACAATGAGCAGTTCTTC.

This clonotype has at least ten counts. This chain joins TRBV7-2 and TRBJ1-5; no clear D. Germline CDR1 is SGHTA and CDR2 is FQGNSA. With 1 base removed from V and 4 bases from J, the gap between germline ends came to 5 bases. This CDR3 comprises 13 residues. The CDR3 here is CASSLERNQPQHF. In nucleotides, the CDR3 is TGTGCCAGCAGCTTAGAACGAAATCAGCCCCAGCATTTT. Variable domain in full (rest from reference TRBV7-2 and TRBJ1-5): GAGVSQSPSNKVTEKGKDVELRCDPISGHTALYWYRQSLGQGLEFLIYFQGNSAPDKSGLPSDRFSAERTGGSVSTLTIQRTQQEDSAVYLCASSLERNQPQHFGDGTRLSIL.

This clonotype was detected ten times or more. The CDR3 region is CASSLKSEQFF. CDR3 DNA sequence: TGCGCCAGCAGCTTGAAGTCAGAGCAGTTCTTC. The chain has TRBV5-1 and TRBJ2-1; the D is unclear. This CDR3 is built from 11 residues. Germline V gene data show CDR1 as SGHRS and CDR2 as YFSETQ. Trimming cost V 1 base and J 10 bases, with 6 bases left between them.

This chain uses TRBV6-5 with TRBJ1-2; D uncertain. Trimming took 0 bases from V and 6 from J, leaving 23 bases between them. Germline V lookup: CDR1 MNHEY, CDR2 SVGAGI. This CDR3 has 18 residues. CDR3 in DNA: TGTGCCAGCAGTTACTCGGCCAAATCCCTCGCAGTCGCGGATGGCTACACCTTC. Translated, it gives CASSYSAKSLAVADGYTF.

This clonotype has more than one count but fewer than ten. The chain is built from TRBV7-9 and TRBJ2-7; 8 bases align to TRBD1. Germline CDR1 and CDR2: SEHNR and FQNEAQ (reference sequence). V was clipped by 0 bases and J by 5 bases; unmatched bases: 3. CDR3 size: 14 residues. Written as DNA, the CDR3 is TGTGCCAGCAGCTTAGCTTGGACAGGGAACGAGCAGTACTTC. Protein product: CASSLAWTGNEQYF.

This clonotype was counted many times. The chain couples TRBV7-2 to TRBJ2-2; no reliable D call. The CDR3 spans 14 residues. With 4 bases removed from V and 0 bases from J, the gap between germline ends came to 6 bases. The V gene's germline CDR1 is SGHTA and CDR2 FQGNSA. The CDR3 region has the DNA TGTGCCAGCAGCTCCACACCGAACACCGGGGAGCTGTTTTTT. This gives the protein CASSSTPNTGELFF.

This clonotype occurred many times. The chain is built from TRBV10-2 and TRBJ1-3; D call uncertain. Trimming took 2 bases from V and 0 from J, leaving 8 bases between them. The CDR3 sequence is 15 residues long. In germline, CDR1 is WSHSY, CDR2 SAAADI. The CDR3 DNA follows: TGCGCCAGCAGTGAGGGAAAACTCTCTGGAAACACCATATATTTT. It translates to CASSEGKLSGNTIYF.

This clonotype was counted ten times or more. The V gene is TRBV7-8, the J gene TRBJ2-5; the D gene is possibly TRBD2 (5 bases). Between the trimmed V and J ends, which lost 5 bases and 5 bases, there was a span of 12 bases. Per germline, CDR1 SGHVS and CDR2 FQNEAQ. The CDR3 has 13 amino acids. CDR3 nucleotide sequence: TGTGCCAGCAGCCGGGGAGCCGGGGAGACCCAGTACTTC. It codes for CASSRGAGETQYF.

The sample holds many counts of this clonotype. V gene TRBV5-1 combines with J gene TRBJ2-3; D assignment may be TRBD1 or TRBD2 (6 bases each). The ends were cut back, 1 base at V and 3 bases at J, with 12 bases in the middle. The CDR3 is 15 amino acids. Germline V gene lookup returns CDR1 SGHRS and CDR2 YFSETQ. The CDR3 nucleotides are TGCGCCAGCAGCTTGAACCCGGGGGCGACAGATACGCAGTATTTT. It specifies CASSLNPGATDTQYF.

This clonotype came up many times. This chain connects TRBV7-8 to TRBJ2-7, with 7 bases matching TRBD2. Losses at the gene ends were 6 bases for V and 2 bases for J; bases not matched to a gene: 7. The CDR3 sequence is 14 residues long. In germline, CDR1 is SGHVS, CDR2 FQNEAQ. CDR3 in DNA: TGTGCCAGCAGTCCGATTAGCGGGCCCTACGAGCAGTACTTC. Translating it yields CASSPISGPYEQYF.

This clonotype was recorded many times. The chain uses TRBV7-2 and TRBJ2-5; the match to TRBD2 covers 8 bases. CDR3 length equals 15 residues. The J segment lost 1 base and the V segment lost 3 bases, leaving 4 bases of the junction unmatched. The germline V gene encodes CDR1 SGHTA and CDR2 FQGNSA. The CDR3: CASSFRRGAQETQYF. The CDR3 bases are TGTGCCAGCAGCTTCAGGCGGGGGGCCCAAGAGACCCAGTACTTC.

This clonotype has a count of ten or more. The chain has TRBV29-1 and TRBJ2-5, with TRBD2 identical over 15 bases. V dropped 4 bases and J dropped 5; count of bases not matched to a gene: 14. Germline V gene lookup returns CDR1 SQVTM and CDR2 ANQGSEA. The CDR3 spans 18 residues. The CDR3 coding sequence is TGCAGCGTTGTAAGCTTCGGACTAGCGGGGGGGCATCGGGAGACCCAGTACTTC. Encoded protein: CSVVSFGLAGGHRETQYF.

This clonotype has a count of ten or more. The chain couples TRBV7-8 to TRBJ2-5, with a weak D call TRBD2 (6 bases). V was shortened by 2 bases and J by 2 bases, with 15 bases between the two germline ends. The germline V gene encodes CDR1 SGHVS and CDR2 FQNEAQ. This CDR3 is 16 amino acids long. The CDR3 region has the DNA TGTGCCAGCAGCTTAAAAGGTGGCCGGGGGCAAGAGACCCAGTACTTC. Translated: CASSLKGGRGQETQYF.

This clonotype came up many times. The chain has TRBV9 and TRBJ2-3; either TRBD1 or TRBD2 may supply D (6 bases each). This CDR3 comprises 17 residues. V was trimmed by 0 bases and J by 6 bases, leaving 20 bases between them. CDR1 is SGDLS and CDR2 is YYNGEE in the germline V gene. Here the CDR3 reads CASSVEGTSRGWDTQYF. DNA for the CDR3: TGTGCCAGCAGCGTAGAGGGAACTAGCAGGGGATGGGATACGCAGTATTTT.